This T cell receptor beta chain was recorded in a study of shared clonotypes between healthy human individuals. Only CD45RO-negative cells positively selected for CCR7 counted as naive CD8 cells, so terminally differentiated effector memory CD45RA+ cells were excluded. V dropped 1 base and J dropped 0 bases, with 4 bases sitting between them. CDR3 length: 13 residues. Germline CDR1 LGHNA, CDR2 YNFKEQ. Sequencing used immunoSEQ multiplex PCR; TCRdb keeps in-frame clones, though not all of them. This sample yields around 2.1 million clones, of which approximately 94% are seen a single time; over 1.5% belongs to the top ten. In regard to this clone: Other DNA sequences of this sample code for an identical CDR3.

Sequencing used naive CD8+ T cells from PBMCs. The chain is built from TRBV4-2 and TRBJ2-7, with D unresolved. This sequence was found in a man between 18 and 29 years old in good health. Some clones in this sample may be carry-over from other donors' samples. The CDR3 sequence: CASSQGFSYEQYF. The CDR3 nucleotides read TGTGCCAGCAGCCAAGGGTTCTCCTACGAGCAGTACTTC.